This T cell receptor (beta chain) comes out of a study of T cells after yellow fever vaccination. Study findings and constraints: The bulk population could contribute abundant contaminating clonotypes to FACS-sorted repertoires. At 95% to 98% for CD4 and 70% to 90% for CD8, most primary-vaccination clones showed up again after the booster. Among all clonotypes, a small share was observed in both CD4 and CD8 compartments.

The study made its TCR cDNA through 5'RACE template switching. That step introduced a universal primer site along with UMIs. TCRdb fed the 5' RACE reads into MiXCR, producing one record per CDR3 protein. The sample includes approximately 120,000 distinct CDR3 sequences, roughly 8.2% of them seen just once. The table lists this clonotype with many counts. What it binds is unknown. CDR3 length equals 15 residues. Trimming left V 2 bases short and J 6 bases short, with 13 bases between. The clonotype comes from a man between 18 and 35 years old who received the YFV17D yellow fever vaccine. The material sequenced was CD8+ T cells sorted from PBMCs, taken on the day of the yellow fever booster vaccination. The V gene is TRBV12-3 or TRBV12-4, the J gene TRBJ2-2; D gene ambiguous. In DNA, the CDR3 is TGTGCCAGCAGTTTACCTGCCGGGCTATCCGGGGAGCTGTTTTTT. As protein: CASSLPAGLSGELFF.